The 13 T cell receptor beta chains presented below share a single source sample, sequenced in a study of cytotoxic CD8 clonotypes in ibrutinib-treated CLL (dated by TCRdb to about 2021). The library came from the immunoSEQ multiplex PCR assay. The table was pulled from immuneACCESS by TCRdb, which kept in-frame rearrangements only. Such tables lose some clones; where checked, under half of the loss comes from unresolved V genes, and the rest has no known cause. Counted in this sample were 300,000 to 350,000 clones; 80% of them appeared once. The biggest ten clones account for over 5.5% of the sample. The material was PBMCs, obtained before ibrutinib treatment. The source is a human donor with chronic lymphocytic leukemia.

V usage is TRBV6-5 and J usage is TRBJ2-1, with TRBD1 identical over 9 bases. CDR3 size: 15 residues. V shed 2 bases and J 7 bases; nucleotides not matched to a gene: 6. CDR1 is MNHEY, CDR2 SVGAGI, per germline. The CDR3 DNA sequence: TGTGCCAGCAGTTACACCGAGACAGGGGGGAATGAGCAGTTCTTC. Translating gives CASSYTETGGNEQFF.

For the CDR3, the DNA is TGTGCCAGCAGTTCGGGGAGAATGTACGAGCAGTACTTC. Protein: CASSSGRMYEQYF. The rearrangement uses TRBV2 and TRBJ2-7, with D possibly TRBD2 on 5 matching bases. CDR3 length: 13 amino acids. Germline V gene data show CDR1 as SNHLY and CDR2 as FYNNEI. V was trimmed by 5 bases and J by 4 bases, leaving 12 bases between them.

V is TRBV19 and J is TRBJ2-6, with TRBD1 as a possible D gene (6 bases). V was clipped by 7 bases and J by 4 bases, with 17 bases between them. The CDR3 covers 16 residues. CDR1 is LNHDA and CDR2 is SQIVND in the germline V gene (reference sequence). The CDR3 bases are TGTGCCAGTAAACCCAGACAGGCGAGGGGGGCCAACGTCCTGACTTTC. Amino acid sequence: CASKPRQARGANVLTF. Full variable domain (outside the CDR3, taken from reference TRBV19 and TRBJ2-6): DGGITQSPKYLFRKEGQNVTLSCEQNLNHDAMYWYRQDPGQGLRLIYYSQIVNDFQKGDIAEGYSVSREKKESFPLTVTSAQKNPTAFYLCASKPRQARGANVLTFGAGSRLTVL.

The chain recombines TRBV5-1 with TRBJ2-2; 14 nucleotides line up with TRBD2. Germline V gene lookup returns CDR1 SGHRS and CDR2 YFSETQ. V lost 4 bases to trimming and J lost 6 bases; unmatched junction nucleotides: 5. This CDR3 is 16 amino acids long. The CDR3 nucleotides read TGCGCCAGCAGCGGGACTAGCGGGAGTGCTGCCGGGGAGCTGTTTTTT. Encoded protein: CASSGTSGSAAGELFF.

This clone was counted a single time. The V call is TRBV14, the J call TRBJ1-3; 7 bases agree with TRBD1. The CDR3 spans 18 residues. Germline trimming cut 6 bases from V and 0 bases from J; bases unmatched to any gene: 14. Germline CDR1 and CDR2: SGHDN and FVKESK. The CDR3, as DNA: TGTGCCAGCAGTCGAGTCGGGACAGCTTCTTTCTCTGGAAACACCATATATTTT. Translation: CASSRVGTASFSGNTIYF.

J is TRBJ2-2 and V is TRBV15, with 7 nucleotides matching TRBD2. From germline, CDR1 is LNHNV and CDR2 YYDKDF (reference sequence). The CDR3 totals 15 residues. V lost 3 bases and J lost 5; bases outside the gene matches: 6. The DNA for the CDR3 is TGTGCCACCAGCAGGGGCGCGGGACTAACCGGGGAGCTGTTTTTT. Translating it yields CATSRGAGLTGELFF.

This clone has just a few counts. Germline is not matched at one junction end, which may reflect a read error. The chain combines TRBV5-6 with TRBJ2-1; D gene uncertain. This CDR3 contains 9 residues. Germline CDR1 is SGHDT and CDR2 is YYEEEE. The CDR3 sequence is CASSLEQFF. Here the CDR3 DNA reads TGTGCCAGCAGTTTGGAGCAGTTCTTC.

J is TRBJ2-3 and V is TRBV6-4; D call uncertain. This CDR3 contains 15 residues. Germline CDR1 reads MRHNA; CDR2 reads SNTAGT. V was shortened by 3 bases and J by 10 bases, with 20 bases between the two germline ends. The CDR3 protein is CASSEHPGSKVAQYF. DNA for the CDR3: TGTGCCAGCAGTGAACATCCCGGCAGTAAGGTCGCGCAGTATTTT.

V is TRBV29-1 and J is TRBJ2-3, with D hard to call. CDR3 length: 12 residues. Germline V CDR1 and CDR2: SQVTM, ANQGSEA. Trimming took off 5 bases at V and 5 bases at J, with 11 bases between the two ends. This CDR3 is CSVHDPRDTQYF. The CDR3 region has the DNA TGCAGCGTTCACGACCCGCGAGATACGCAGTATTTT.

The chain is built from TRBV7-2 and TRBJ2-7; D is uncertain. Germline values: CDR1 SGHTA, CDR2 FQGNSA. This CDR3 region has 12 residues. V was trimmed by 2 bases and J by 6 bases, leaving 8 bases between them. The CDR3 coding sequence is TGTGCCAGCAGCTTAAGGCTGCGCGAGCAGTACTTC. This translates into CASSLRLREQYF.

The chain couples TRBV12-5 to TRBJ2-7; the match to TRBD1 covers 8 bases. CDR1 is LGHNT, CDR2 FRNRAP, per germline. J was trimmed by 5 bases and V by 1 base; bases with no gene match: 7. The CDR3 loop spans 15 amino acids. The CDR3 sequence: CASGLDGQGGDEQYF. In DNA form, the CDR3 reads TGTGCTAGTGGTTTGGATGGACAGGGAGGAGACGAGCAGTACTTC.

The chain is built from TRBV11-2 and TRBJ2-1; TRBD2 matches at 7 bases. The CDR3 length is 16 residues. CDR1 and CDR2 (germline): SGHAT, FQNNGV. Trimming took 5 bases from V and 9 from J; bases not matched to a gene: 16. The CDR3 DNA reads TGTGCCAGCAGCCGGTACGCTGGCGGGAGCTACGGTGAGCAGTTCTTC. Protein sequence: CASSRYAGGSYGEQFF.

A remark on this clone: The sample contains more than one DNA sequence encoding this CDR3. The CDR3 nucleotides are TGCGCCAGCAGCGGACTAGCGGGACAAGAGACCCAGTACTTC. As protein: CASSGLAGQETQYF. This chain connects TRBV5-1 to TRBJ2-5, with 12 positions matching TRBD2. Germline values: CDR1 SGHRS, CDR2 YFSETQ. Trimming took 4 bases from V and 2 from J; bases not matched to a gene: 0. The CDR3 is 14 residues long.